A selection of T cell receptor beta chains follows, all from one sample in a study of T-cell reconstitution after alpha-beta-depleted transplantation in children. MiXCR was run by TCRdb on the PCR reads, yielding one entry per CDR3 protein. The table has about 250,000 distinct CDR3 sequences, around 25% seen once. Sequenced here: PBMCs, mostly from graft donor cells, sampled 360 days after TCRalphabeta/CD19-depleted stem cell transplant. The receptors stem from a female patient aged 2-9 years who had a stem cell transplant for congenital amegakaryocytic thrombocytopenia, so the T cells may come from the graft donor. Each CDR3 is given with its conserved first and last residue. The order of the fields is V gene, clone size, D gene, J gene, CDR3 protein, CDR3 DNA. A D gene is named only where the DNA matches it firmly. Size tells how often a clone was seen (once, few, many) or the class of an expanded clone, and some rows leave it out.

>TRBV7-9|NA|NA|TRBJ2-1
CASGGYEQFF
TGTGCCAGCGGGGGGTATGAGCAGTTCTTC
>TRBV5-1|many|TRBD2|TRBJ2-1
CASSLAKTSGGSYNEQFF
TGCGCCAGCAGCTTGGCCAAGACTAGCGGGGGATCCTACAATGAGCAGTTCTTC
>TRBV30|once|NA|TRBJ1-5
CAWSDGSNQPQHF
TGTGCCTGGAGCGACGGGAGCAATCAGCCCCAGCATTTT
>TRBV2|NA|NA|TRBJ1-1
CASIIPGNTEAFF
TGTGCCAGCATCATCCCAGGGAACACTGAAGCTTTCTTT
>TRBV6-5|few|NA|TRBJ2-3
CASSYSMVDPTDTQYF
TGTGCCAGCAGTTACTCGATGGTGGATCCCACAGATACGCAGTATTTT
>TRBV7-2|few|TRBD2|TRBJ2-1
CASSFLSGGAWEQFF
TGTGCCAGCAGCTTTCTTAGCGGGGGGGCTTGGGAGCAGTTCTTC
>TRBV6-1|NA|NA|TRBJ2-2
CASKDSNTGELFF
TGTGCCAGCAAGGATTCGAACACCGGGGAGCTGTTTTTT
>TRBV4-1|many|TRBD1|TRBJ2-4
CASSHKQGPKNIQYF
TGCGCCAGCAGCCACAAACAGGGGCCCAAAAACATTCAGTACTTC
>TRBV11-2|few|NA|TRBJ1-6
CASSKFNNSPLHF
TGTGCCAGCAGCAAATTTAATAATTCACCCCTCCACTTT
>TRBV12-3/TRBV12-4|few|NA|TRBJ1-2
CASSLRGSYYGYTF
TGTGCCAGCAGTTTACGCGGTTCCTACTATGGCTACACCTTC
>TRBV29-1|many|NA|TRBJ2-1
CSVGGGGQVSYNEQFF
TGCAGCGTTGGGGGAGGGGGGCAGGTCTCCTACAATGAGCAGTTCTTC
>TRBV7-2|few|NA|TRBJ2-2
CASSLKTKNTGELFF
TGTGCCAGCAGCTTAAAAACTAAAAACACCGGGGAGCTGTTTTTT
>TRBV11-2|once|TRBD2|TRBJ2-3
CASSSYRGGTTDTHYF
TGTGCCAGCAGTTCCTATCGGGGGGGGACCACAGATACGCATTATTTT
>TRBV29-1|few|NA|TRBJ1-1
CSVETWGTEAFF
TGCAGCGTTGAAACCTGGGGCACTGAAGCTTTCTTT
>TRBV12-3/TRBV12-4|NA|TRBD1|TRBJ2-7
CASNFAGTGIPYEQYF
TGTGCCAGCAACTTCGCCGGGACAGGGATTCCCTACGAGCAGTACTTC
>TRBV14|many|NA|TRBJ2-5
CASSHSLTGETQYF
TGTGCCAGCAGCCATAGTCTAACGGGAGAGACCCAGTACTTC
>TRBV5-5|NA|TRBD2|TRBJ2-7
CASSSGTSSREYEQYF
TGTGCCAGCAGCTCCGGAACCTCTTCGCGGGAGTACGAGCAGTACTTC
>TRBV29-1|NA|TRBD1|TRBJ2-7
CSVDGTGESYEQYF
TGCAGCGTGGACGGGACAGGGGAATCCTACGAGCAGTACTTC
>TRBV6-2/TRBV6-3|few|TRBD2|TRBJ2-1
CASSQASSWGGREQFF
TGTGCCAGCAGCCAAGCTTCCAGCTGGGGAGGGCGTGAGCAGTTCTTC
>TRBV4-1|few|NA|TRBJ1-4
CASSQASAAPPEKLFF
TGCGCCAGCAGCCAGGCCTCGGCGGCCCCACCCGAAAAACTGTTTTTT
>TRBV7-8|once|NA|TRBJ2-3
CASSLVGSSTRWDTQYF
TGTGCCAGCAGCTTAGTGGGCAGCAGCACCCGTTGGGATACGCAGTATTTT
>TRBV6-2/TRBV6-3|NA|NA|TRBJ2-4
CASSHRGQILAKNIQYF
TGTGCCAGCAGTCATCGCGGACAGATCTTAGCCAAAAACATTCAGTACTTC
>TRBV20-1|NA|TRBD1|TRBJ2-7
CSARDPGGIYEQYF
TGCAGTGCTAGAGATCCAGGGGGCATCTACGAGCAGTACTTC
>TRBV11-2|NA|TRBD2|TRBJ2-1
CASSFPPLAGGRTSYNEQFF
TGTGCCAGCAGCTTCCCTCCTCTAGCGGGGGGGCGGACCTCCTACAATGAGCAGTTCTTC
>TRBV25-1|many|NA|TRBJ2-4
CASSPGVDIQYF
TGTGCCAGCAGCCCAGGGGTGGACATTCAGTACTTC
>TRBV4-3|NA|TRBD2|TRBJ2-7
CASSRTSGNEQYF
TGCGCCAGCAGCCGGACTAGCGGGAACGAGCAGTACTTC
>TRBV4-1|few|NA|TRBJ2-3
CASSQGIPRRTDTQYF
TGCGCCAGCAGCCAAGGAATACCGCGACGCACAGATACGCAGTATTTT
>TRBV9|few|TRBD2|TRBJ2-1
CASSPGVAGERGGEQFF
TGTGCCAGCAGCCCGGGTGTAGCGGGAGAAAGAGGGGGTGAGCAGTTCTTC
>TRBV19|few|NA|TRBJ2-1
CASSPRGGSDFEQFF
TGTGCCAGTAGCCCCAGAGGGGGGAGTGATTTTGAGCAGTTCTTC
>TRBV12-3/TRBV12-4|few|NA|TRBJ2-7
CASSLAPRNEQYF
TGTGCCAGCAGTTTAGCGCCTCGGAATGAGCAGTACTTC
>TRBV10-1|NA|TRBD1|TRBJ2-2
CASSFTGGDGVGELFF
TGCGCCAGCAGTTTCACAGGGGGCGACGGGGTCGGGGAGCTGTTTTTT
>TRBV11-3|NA|NA|TRBJ2-3
CASSRRQGNGADTQYF
TGTGCCAGCAGCCGACGGCAGGGGAACGGGGCAGATACGCAGTATTTT
>TRBV4-3|few|NA|TRBJ1-5
CASSQEGGGGQPQHF
TGCGCCAGCAGCCAAGAGGGTGGGGGAGGCCAGCCCCAGCATTTT
>TRBV11-1|NA|NA|TRBJ2-1
CASSSHDKSYNEQFF
TGTGCCAGCAGCTCCCACGATAAATCCTACAATGAGCAGTTCTTC
>TRBV18|NA|NA|TRBJ2-5
CASSPKVETQYF
TGTGCCAGCTCACCAAAGGTGGAGACCCAGTACTTC
>TRBV3-1|few|NA|TRBJ2-5
CASSQDVASTGTQYF
TGTGCCAGCAGCCAAGATGTTGCCTCGACCGGTACCCAGTACTTC
>TRBV11-2|NA|NA|TRBJ2-3
CASSLGLLGTTDTQYF
TGTGCCAGCAGCTTAGGCCTACTGGGTACCACAGATACGCAGTATTTT
>TRBV13|NA|TRBD2|TRBJ2-1
CASSLVVTSGNNEQFF
TGTGCCAGCAGCTTAGTGGTGACTAGCGGGAACAATGAGCAGTTCTTC
>TRBV19|NA|NA|TRBJ1-4
CASSLRNEKLFF
TGTGCCAGTAGTCTACGAAATGAAAAACTGTTTTTT
>TRBV7-9|few|TRBD2|TRBJ2-1
CASSPRLAGLNEQFF
TGTGCCAGCAGCCCGAGACTAGCGGGTTTGAATGAGCAGTTCTTC
>TRBV5-1|NA|NA|TRBJ2-2
CASSVDPGGSGELFF
TGCGCCAGCAGCGTCGACCCTGGGGGGTCCGGGGAGCTGTTTTTT
>TRBV4-1|NA|TRBD1|TRBJ2-5
CASSQRPGQEETQYF
TGCGCCAGCAGCCAAAGGCCGGGACAGGAAGAGACCCAGTACTTC
>TRBV2|NA|TRBD2|TRBJ2-1
CASSDPGGLNEQFF
TGTGCCAGCAGTGACCCGGGAGGGTTGAATGAGCAGTTCTTC
>TRBV20-1|NA|TRBD2|TRBJ2-1
CSASPGLAGDNEQFF
TGCAGTGCTAGCCCGGGACTAGCGGGAGATAATGAGCAGTTCTTC